These 20 T cell receptor beta chains share one sample of origin, sequenced in a study of molecular identifiers for immune sequencing clone quantification. In TCRdb, the PCR reads were re-called with MiXCR into one record per CDR3 protein. Here the sample spans roughly 93,000 distinct CDR3 sequences, roughly 25% being singletons. The material sequenced was naive CD8+ T cells from blood, with Jurkat cell RNA spiked in. As to subset: FACS-sorted CD8+CD4-CCR7+CD45RA+ naive T cells. These receptors originate from a human donor in good health. Some libraries in this study had Jurkat cell RNA spiked in.

This clonotype was observed a few times. The gene calls are TRBV12-3 or TRBV12-4 and TRBJ2-1; D is perhaps TRBD1 or TRBD2 (5 bases each). The CDR3 is 13 amino acids. V gave up 3 bases and J gave up 9 bases, with 12 bases separating them. CDR3 sequence reads: CASSFLGVGEQFF. DNA of the CDR3: TGTGCCAGCAGTTTTTTGGGGGTCGGTGAGCAGTTCTTC.

Many counts were recorded for this clonotype. This chain uses TRBV4-3 with TRBJ1-3; D is ambiguous. V dropped 1 base and J dropped 0 bases, with 10 bases sitting between them. Germline V lookup: CDR1 LGHNA, CDR2 YSLEER. The CDR3 totals 16 residues. This CDR3 reads CASSQGPAVSGNTIYF. The CDR3, as DNA: TGCGCCAGCAGCCAAGGCCCGGCCGTCTCTGGAAACACCATATATTTT.

The chain is built from TRBV20-1 and TRBJ1-1; TRBD1 aligns across 7 bases. There are 14 residues in the CDR3. Germline lookup yields CDR1 DFQATT and CDR2 SNEGSKA (reference sequence). The junction had 6 bases not matched to a gene; V was cut back by 4 bases and J by 1 base. This chain's CDR3 is CSAKYRGTNTEAFF. For the CDR3, the DNA is TGCAGTGCTAAATACAGGGGAACGAACACTGAAGCTTTCTTT.

This clonotype has just one count. The V and J genes are TRBV27 and TRBJ2-1; D gene unclear. V lost 2 bases to trimming and J lost 8 bases, with 19 bases between them. The CDR3 is made up of 16 amino acids. Germline CDR1 MNHEY, CDR2 SMNVEV (reference sequence). Here the CDR3 reads CASSLKSPGIGYEQFF. The CDR3 nucleotides read TGTGCCAGCAGTTTAAAGTCCCCAGGAATAGGCTATGAGCAGTTCTTC.

This clonotype has more than one count but fewer than ten. This chain links TRBV6-2 or TRBV6-3 with TRBJ1-5; D is perhaps TRBD1 (5 bases). V lost 0 bases and J 0 bases, leaving 9 bases between the germline ends. Per germline, CDR1 MNHEY and CDR2 SVGEGT. CDR3 length: 16 amino acids. This CDR3 reads CASSYSGPYSNQPQHF. In nucleotides, the CDR3 is TGTGCCAGCAGTTACTCGGGACCATATAGCAATCAGCCCCAGCATTTT.

This clonotype has a count of ten or more. The chain carries TRBV5-1 and TRBJ2-7; 10 bases line up with TRBD1. The V gene end was trimmed by 8 bases and the J gene end by 2 bases; junction bases not matched to a gene: 10. Germline V gives CDR1 SGHRS, CDR2 YFSETQ. The CDR3 extends over 15 amino acids. The CDR3 sequence: CASTPGDRGAYEQYF. CDR3 nucleotide sequence: TGCGCCAGTACCCCGGGGGACAGGGGCGCCTACGAGCAGTACTTC.

This clonotype has a count of ten or more. The CDR3 DNA is TGCGCCAGCAGCCAAGTAGCGGGAGGAAGTCAAGAGACCCAGTACTTC. Translated, it gives CASSQVAGGSQETQYF. J is TRBJ2-5 and V is TRBV4-3; TRBD2 matches 10 bases. The trim removed 1 base at V and 2 bases at J, leaving 4 bases unmatched. The CDR3 runs to 16 residues. Germline V gene sequence: CDR1 LGHNA, CDR2 YSLEER.

This clonotype was seen repeatedly, ten times or more. V and J are TRBV5-1 and TRBJ2-3; 9 bases match TRBD1. J was trimmed by 8 bases and V by 5 bases; bases with no gene match: 21. This CDR3 is 18 amino acids long. Germline V gene data show CDR1 as SGHRS and CDR2 as YFSETQ. CDR3 coding DNA: TGCGCCAGCAGTGGTGAGAGCTCCGGGACAGGGTTTGTTGGTACGCAGTATTTT. Translation: CASSGESSGTGFVGTQYF.

Ten or more counts support this clonotype. This sequence joins TRBV27 and TRBJ2-3, with 7 nucleotides matching TRBD2. V was clipped by 5 bases and J by 2 bases; unmatched bases: 10. Germline assignment: CDR1 MNHEY and CDR2 SMNVEV (reference sequence). This CDR3 is 16 amino acids long. The CDR3 nucleotides are TGTGCCAGCAGTCCTAATCGGGACTATTTCACAGATACGCAGTATTTT. Encoded protein: CASSPNRDYFTDTQYF.

The DNA of the CDR3 is TGTGCTAGTGGTTACAGAGGGACAGCTAGCACAGATACGCAGTATTTT. Amino acids: CASGYRGTASTDTQYF. This chain uses TRBV12-5 with TRBJ2-3; TRBD1 aligns across 7 bases. Trimming at V came to 4 bases and at J to 0 bases, leaving 7 bases not matched to a gene. CDR1 and CDR2 (germline): LGHNT, FRNRAP. The CDR3 covers 16 residues.

Note on this clonotype: This may come from a read error, since a much larger clone is one base off. The CDR3 DNA reads TGCAGTGCTAGAGCTCCCGGACAGGGGGCACCCGGAGATACGCAGTATTTT. It yields the protein CSARAPGQGAPGDTQYF. The chain recombines TRBV20-1 with TRBJ2-3, with 11 bases that match TRBD1. CDR1 is DFQATT, CDR2 SNEGSKA, per germline (reference sequence). The V segment lost 1 base and the J segment 5 bases; nucleotides outside the gene matches: 11. This CDR3 comprises 17 residues.

This clonotype was found many times. The chain couples TRBV5-4 to TRBJ2-7; TRBD2 aligns across 8 bases. CDR1 is SGHNT, CDR2 YYREEE, per germline (reference sequence). The CDR3 runs to 14 residues. V was clipped by 3 bases and J by 5 bases; unmatched bases: 7. The CDR3 region is CASSSWTSRDEQYF. As DNA, the CDR3 is TGTGCCAGCAGCTCCTGGACTAGCAGGGACGAGCAGTACTTC. Filled out from reference TRBV5-4 and TRBJ2-7, the complete variable domain reads ETGVTQSPTHLIKTRGQQVTLRCSSQSGHNTVSWYQQALGQGPQFIFQYYREEENGRGNFPPRFSGLQFPNYSSELNVNALELDDSALYLCASSSWTSRDEQYFGPGTRLTVT.

Turning to this clonotype: Possible read error: a much larger clone is one base away. The chain recombines TRBV11-2 with TRBJ2-7, with no clear D. Germline CDR1 is SGHAT and CDR2 is FQNNGV. This CDR3 is 14 amino acids long. CDR3 sequence reads: CASSLVTDAYEEYF. The CDR3 nucleotides read TGTGCCAGCAGCTTAGTCACAGATGCCTACGAGGAGTACTTC.

This clonotype was detected only a few times. J is TRBJ1-5 and V is TRBV6-1; unclear D gene. CDR1 is MNHNS, CDR2 SASEGT, per germline. The CDR3 spans 16 residues. Trimming left V 2 bases short and J 3 bases short, with 14 bases between. This CDR3 reads CASSEYSSTANQPQHF. CDR3 bases: TGTGCCAGCAGTGAATACAGTAGCACGGCCAATCAGCCCCAGCATTTT.

To note about this clonotype: The junction differs from germline at one of its ends, possibly a read error. This sequence joins TRBV4-1 and TRBJ2-7, with 10 bases matching TRBD2. The CDR3 consists of 17 residues. Germline-derived CDR1 and CDR2 are MGHRA and YSYEKL. The CDR3 sequence: CANSQDSAAGGTYEQYF. As DNA, the CDR3 is TGCGCCAACAGCCAAGATTCAGCAGCGGGGGGGACCTACGAGCAGTACTTC.

J is TRBJ2-7 and V is TRBV7-9; D is ambiguous. From germline, CDR1 is SEHNR and CDR2 FQNEAQ (reference sequence). V was pared by 3 bases and J by 2 bases, with 14 bases between. The CDR3 extends over 15 amino acids. For the CDR3, the DNA is TGTGCCAGCAGCTTCCCACAGACAAGTACCTACGAGCAGTACTTC. Its translation: CASSFPQTSTYEQYF.

The chain employs TRBV7-9 and TRBJ1-1; possibly TRBD1 for D (5 bases). There are 14 residues in the CDR3. V lost 3 bases and J 6 bases, leaving 14 bases between the germline ends. Looked up from germline, CDR1 is SEHNR and CDR2 is FQNEAQ (reference sequence). DNA of the CDR3: TGTGCCAGCAGCTTCCCACAGGAAAACGCTGAAGCTTTCTTT. Translating gives CASSFPQENAEAFF. The whole variable domain, remainder taken from reference TRBV7-9 and TRBJ1-1, is DTGVSQNPRHKITKRGQNVTFRCDPISEHNRLYWYRQTLGQGPEFLTYFQNEAQLEKSRLLSDRFSAERPKGSFSTLEIQRTEQGDSAMYLCASSFPQENAEAFFGQGTRLTVV.

V and J are TRBV5-6 and TRBJ2-7; the D is unclear. CDR1 SGHDT and CDR2 YYEEEE come from the germline V gene. The CDR3 loop spans 14 amino acids. Trimming took off 0 bases at V and 3 bases at J, with 10 bases between the two ends. This CDR3 reads CASSLEGPYYEQYF. The DNA for the CDR3 is TGTGCCAGCAGCTTGGAAGGGCCTTACTACGAGCAGTACTTC.

This clonotype was picked up a small number of times. This chain joins TRBV12-3 or TRBV12-4 and TRBJ1-1, with D tentatively TRBD1 (5 bases). The CDR3 is 11 residues long. The ends were cut back, 6 bases at V and 14 bases at J, with 16 bases in the middle. The CDR3 reads CASRTGTRDFF. In DNA form, the CDR3 reads TGTGCCAGCAGGACCGGGACCCGCGACTTCTTT.

This clonotype appeared a few times. The V call is TRBV27, the J call TRBJ2-1; TRBD1 agrees at 8 bases. Losses at the gene ends were 7 bases for V and 6 bases for J; bases not matched to a gene: 23. The CDR3 extends over 19 amino acids. CDR1 and CDR2 from the germline V gene are MNHEY and SMNVEV (reference sequence). CDR3 nucleotide sequence: TGTGCCAGCACCCAACCCATTCCCGGGACAGGTCTCTCCCGCAATGAGCAGTTCTTC. Encoded protein: CASTQPIPGTGLSRNEQFF.